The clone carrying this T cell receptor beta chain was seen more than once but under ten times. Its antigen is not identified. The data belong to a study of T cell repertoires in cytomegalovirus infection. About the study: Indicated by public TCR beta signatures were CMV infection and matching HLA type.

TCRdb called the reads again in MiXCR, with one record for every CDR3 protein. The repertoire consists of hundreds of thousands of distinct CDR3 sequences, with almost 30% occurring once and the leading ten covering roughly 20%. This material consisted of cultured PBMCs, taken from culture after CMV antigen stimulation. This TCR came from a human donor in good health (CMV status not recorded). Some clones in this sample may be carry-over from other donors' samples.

The CDR3 DNA follows: TGTGCCAGCTCACCCTTGGGGAGCGGGAGCCCAGATACGCAGTATTTT. Protein product: CASSPLGSGSPDTQYF. The chain carries TRBV18 and TRBJ2-3; 8 nucleotides align to TRBD2. Germline V CDR1 and CDR2: KGHSH, LQKENI. The J segment lost 4 bases and the V segment lost 3 bases, leaving 9 bases of the junction unmatched. The CDR3 length is 16 residues.